This paragraph covers one T cell receptor beta chain sequence. The data belong to a study of blood T cell repertoires in COVID-19. Study-level information: COVID-19 samples from acute and convalescent phases originated in the United States, Italy and Spain.

There are 12 residues in the CDR3. Trimming shortened V by 0 bases and J by 9 bases, and 6 bases separated the two germline ends. From germline, CDR1 is LGHNA and CDR2 YNFKEQ. Method: immunoSEQ multiplex PCR; TCRdb's copy keeps in-frame clones and lacks some. The table lists hundreds of thousands of clones, roughly nine tenths of them singletons. The specimen was PBMCs or T cells enriched from blood (not recorded which). The chain carries TRBV4-2 and TRBJ2-1, with a tentative D call TRBD2 (5 bases). The TCR originated in a woman aged 18-35 years with acute COVID-19. CDR3 nucleotide sequence: TGTGCCAGCAGCCAAGAGGGAGCTGAGCAGTTCTTC. It specifies CASSQEGAEQFF.